This T cell receptor beta chain derives from a study of blood T cell repertoires in COVID-19. Overall study: Material from acute and convalescent COVID-19 was sourced from the United States, Italy and Spain. Nucleic acid was either cDNA or gDNA, and it came from T cells, B-cell-depleted T cells, or PBMCs.

This clone was counted once. Seattle's cohort entered during active infection and was followed longitudinally. The germline V gene encodes CDR1 LNHNV and CDR2 YYDKDF (reference sequence). The CDR3 covers 13 residues. V was pared by 5 bases and J by 4 bases, with 9 bases between. In the authors' workflow: By means of reference gene primer amplification, nucleated cell counts were estimated. Clones were read by immunoSEQ multiplex PCR, and TCRdb kept only the in-frame ones, dropping some. That table is the source of V, J and clone size, and D and trimming were worked out from the DNA. The data hold 330,000 or so clones, with roughly 89% observed a single time.

Sequencing was done on a sample of peripheral blood. The sequence was collected from a young man with COVID-19, enrolled during active disease. The rearrangement joins TRBV15 to TRBJ1-3; no clear D. CDR3 amino acids: CATSEDIGNTIYF. The CDR3 bases are TGTGCCACCAGCGAGGATATAGGAAACACCATATATTTT. Based on the CDR3 plus reference TRBV15 and TRBJ1-3, the full variable domain is DAMVIQNPRYQVTQFGKPVTLSCSQTLNHNVMYWYQQKSSQAPKLLFHYYDKDFNNEADTPDNFQSRRPNTSFCFLDIRSPGLGDTAMYLCATSEDIGNTIYFGEGSWLTVV.